This T cell receptor (beta chain) was sequenced for a study of regulatory T cells in long-lasting Graves disease (dated by TCRdb to about 2021). For the study in its entirety: Patients with newly diagnosed Graves' disease had been on antithyroid drugs for under 3 months. The study was conducted in China and was registered as a clinical trial. A total of around 35 samples were covered by TCR sequencing, comprising 13 persistent and about 20 newly diagnosed Graves' disease patients. Patients with persistent Graves' disease were compared with patients with newly diagnosed Graves' disease using TCR sequencing and RNA sequencing of peripheral blood.

In the paper's terms, the time point label means: newly diagnosed GD, antithyroid drugs for less than 3 months. For both TCR sequencing and RNA sequencing, RNA was extracted from PBMCs using TRIzol. Graves' disease was diagnosed according to American Thyroid Association guidelines. Recruitment of patients was carried out at an endocrinology department in Xi'an, China. Each patient gave about 8.1 milliliters of peripheral blood, collected in an EDTA anticoagulant tube. PBMCs were isolated by Ficoll Paque Plus density gradient separation without further T cell sorting. An Agilent 2100 Bioanalyzer and agarose gel were used to check RNA quality, and a NanoDrop 2000 was used to measure RNA concentration. About this clonotype itself: Its antigen target is currently unknown. The record has no base qualities; no much larger clone is one base away.

Sequences SGHVS (CDR1) and FQNEAQ (CDR2) are obtained from the germline V gene. The CDR3 has 16 amino acids, counting the end cysteine and phenylalanine. The DNA shown is the 48-base CDR3, in frame from base 1. Unmatched junction bases come to 10, with V trimmed by 5 bases and J by 1 base. Overall study outcomes, separate from this receptor: The authors noted that the small sample size was a limitation that may lower accuracy. TRBV28, TRBJ1-2 and TRBJ2-5 were preferentially used in persistent disease, while TRBV20-1 and TRBJ2-1 were favored in newly diagnosed disease. Only the TCR beta chain was sequenced and analyzed. Peripheral blood alone was examined, since thyroid tissue, which constituted the primary lesion, could not be accessed. Lower TCR Shannon entropy and fewer highly expanded clones were observed in persistent Graves' disease patients than in newly diagnosed patients, which suggested clonal expansion. A larger number of public clonotypes was shared among persistent patients (about 2,700) than among newly diagnosed patients (roughly 980).

The receptor library was made with multiplex PCR. TCRdb lists the instrument as Illumina HiSeq 4000. iRepertoire HTBI primers and Arm-PCR amplification of CDR3 regions were used to construct TCR beta libraries. Before sequencing, the PCR products went through gel purification. In the source study's methods: Gene usage analysis of CDR3 amino acid clonotypes relied on the approximately 60 TRBV and more than twelve TRBJ segments identified across samples. COPE and FqMerger were used to merge the filtered high-quality paired reads into contigs. Contigs were aligned with BLAST to IMGT TRBV, TRBD and TRBJ reference genes, and CDR3 was defined per IMGT. Highly expanded clones were defined as clonotypes with a frequency above 0.1%. Shannon entropy served as the measure of repertoire diversity, while the Gini coefficient captured V-J evenness. A clonotype found in more than one individual was treated as public. TCRdb redid the processing of the public reads, applying fastp at Q25 and MiXCR, and retained in-frame beta chains. CDR3 protein duplicates are merged, each entry listing the most common genes and DNA. The V and J calls shown here were made by TCRdb, not taken from the authors' results. This sample has approximately 440,000 distinct CDR3 sequences in its table, and roughly 16% of those were observed once. The ten largest account for 9.5% to 15% of the sample.

These records were also assigned to another study, of T cells in Graves' hyperthyroidism and ophthalmopathy. As the second publication notes: Stable Graves' hyperthyroidism was defined as the absence of progression to ophthalmopathy over 18 months of follow-up. Hyperthyroidism patients were newly diagnosed, with disease duration under 2 months, and aged 18 to 65 years. Any patient with an uncontrolled infection, another autoimmune disease, pregnancy or lactation was excluded. Diagnoses were based on clinical symptoms, serum thyroxine and TRAb, thyroid ultrasound and orbital computed tomography. A first-round RT-PCR of the TCR CDR3 used the HTBI primer set with the Qiagen OneStep RT-PCR kit. Most expanded thyroid clonotypes (frequency above 0.001) were also detected in blood, a finding suggesting that blood repertoires may reflect thyroid immune responses. A 13 V-J signature model separated ophthalmopathy from stable hyperthyroidism, with around 91% sensitivity and about 81% specificity in cross-validation and 80%/75% in testing. In validation, the model predicted progression to ophthalmopathy with roughly 70% sensitivity and roughly 75% specificity, a median of about 6 months before onset. To identify distinguishing TCR V-J signatures, a discovery cohort of some 99 patients was used, comprising some 45 with Graves' ophthalmopathy and 57 with stable Graves' hyperthyroidism. Prospective prediction of ophthalmopathy was tested in an independent validation cohort consisting of fewer than 20 hyperthyroidism patients and about 17 patients who later progressed to ophthalmopathy. The 100 discovery patients were randomly split 7:3 into training and test sets. The study also compared thyroid tissue and blood T-cell repertoires from over 5 Graves' hyperthyroidism patients. After sampling, hyperthyroidism patients received methimazole starting at 30 mg daily, and ophthalmopathy patients received high-dose intravenous methylprednisolone. A second multiplex PCR round built the libraries, followed by size selection and purification. Libraries were sequenced paired-end with 100 bp reads on an Illumina HiSeq2000. SOAPnuke was used to process the raw data, removing reads that contained adapters or uncalled bases, had a mean Phred below 15, or lacked an exact match to the constant primer or identifier. COPE v1.2.5 was used to merge high-quality paired reads, and clonotypes were defined as unique nucleotide sequences. MiTCR v1.1 was used to align the clonotypes against IMGT TRBV, TRBD and TRBJ reference segments. The analysis was restricted to V-J combinations with a frequency above 0.0001, which together covered 99.2% of the repertoires. The TCS score was defined as F50 (clonal expansion) divided by E x V (chaos), with BLOSUM62-based TCRdist calculated between CDR3 peptides within each V-J. Welch's t-statistics and random forest reduced roughly 530 V-J features to about 13, which were used in a naive Bayes classifier (R e1071). No statistical method was used to set the sample size in advance, and investigators knew the group allocation. The paper describes TCR Vbeta CDR3 sequencing of 130 to 150 peripheral blood samples, made up of 43 ophthalmopathy patients, 70 to 80 hyperthyroidism patients and 17 progressor patients.

The sequencing here drew on peripheral blood mononuclear cells (PBMCs), taken at new diagnosis, from a patient treated with antithyroid drugs. The chain employs TRBV7-8 and TRBJ2-5; 7 bases in between match TRBD2. The receptor was derived from a man aged 40-49 years with Graves disease. Donor details come from another sample of the same person, matched by shared clones. The CDR3 region: CASSLTGTKFQETQYF. The DNA sequence follows: TGTGCCAGCAGCCTCACCGGGACTAAATTCCAAGAGACCCAGTACTTC.